These T cell receptor beta chains were read from a single sample in a study of blood T cell repertoires in COVID-19. Sequencing used immunoSEQ multiplex PCR; TCRdb keeps in-frame clones, though not all of them. The data hold about 430,000 clones, with 88% observed a single time. The sample was PBMCs or T cells enriched from blood (not recorded which). All receptors derive from a woman aged 18-29 years who had been exposed to COVID-19. Each CDR3 is given with its conserved first and last residue. Fields, in order: D gene, V gene, clone size, J gene, CDR3 DNA, CDR3 protein. The D gene is left open where the match is weak. Some rows mark clone size as missing; the rest say once, few, many or name a class of expanded clone.

>NA|TRBV15|NA|TRBJ2-1
TGTGCCACCAGCAGAAACCGGGACAACTACAATGAGCAGTTCTTC
CATSRNRDNYNEQFF
>TRBD2|TRBV9|NA|TRBJ2-2
TGTGCCAGCAGCGTAGAAATTAGCGGGAGAGGAGGCACCGGGGAGCTGTTTTTT
CASSVEISGRGGTGELFF
>NA|TRBV7-3|NA|TRBJ2-3
TGTGCCAGCAGCCGTTTTGGCTCAGATACGCAGTATTTT
CASSRFGSDTQYF
>NA|TRBV29-1|few|TRBJ1-2
TGCAGCGTTGAGGGGGGGGACTATGGCTACACCTTC
CSVEGGDYGYTF
>TRBD1|TRBV28|NA|TRBJ2-1
TGTGCCAGCTACCCGACAGGGTTACCTTACAATGAGCAGTTCTTC
CASYPTGLPYNEQFF
>TRBD1|TRBV11-2|NA|TRBJ1-2
TGTGCCAGCAGCTTCACCGGGACAGGGCACGGCTACACCTTC
CASSFTGTGHGYTF
>TRBD1|TRBV15|NA|TRBJ2-1
TGTGCCACCAGCAGTATTACCGGGACAGTGGCTGAGCAGTTCTTC
CATSSITGTVAEQFF
>TRBD1|TRBV10-3|NA|TRBJ2-1
TGTGCCATCAGTTTACAGGGGTCCGGGCCCAGCGAGCAGTTCTTC
CAISLQGSGPSEQFF
>NA|TRBV5-6|NA|TRBJ1-3
TGTGCCAGCAGCTTGGCCGGTAGGGGCCTTGGAAACACCATATATTTT
CASSLAGRGLGNTIYF
>TRBD1|TRBV24-1|NA|TRBJ2-3
TGTGCCACCAGTGATAGGGGACAGGGGGCGTCTACAGATACGCAGTATTTT
CATSDRGQGASTDTQYF
>NA|TRBV9|NA|TRBJ1-3
TGTGCCAGCAGCGGTAGCCGAAACACCATATATTTT
CASSGSRNTIYF
>TRBD2|TRBV4-2|once|TRBJ2-5
TGTGCCAGCAGCCAAGAGGGTAGCGGGATGTACCAAGAGACCCAGTACTTC
CASSQEGSGMYQETQYF
>NA|TRBV3-1/TRBV3-2|NA|TRBJ2-7
TGTGCCAGCAGCCAAGAAGTGGCGGGCCCCTACGAGCAGTACTTC
CASSQEVAGPYEQYF
>NA|TRBV19|NA|TRBJ2-7
TGTGCCAGTAGTACCCCACAGGGTCAGCAGTACTTC
CASSTPQGQQYF
>TRBD2|TRBV29-1|NA|TRBJ2-1
TGCAGCGTTGAAGTCGGGACTAGAGGGCTGGAGCAGTTCTTC
CSVEVGTRGLEQFF
>NA|TRBV21-1|NA|TRBJ1-1
TGTGCCAGCAGCAACTACAGGGCTAATTACACTGAAGCTTTCTTT
CASSNYRANYTEAFF
>TRBD1|TRBV10-3|NA|TRBJ2-7
TGTGCCATCAGTGAGTCGACAGGGGATGGCTCCTACGAGCAGTACTTC
CAISESTGDGSYEQYF
>NA|TRBV28|NA|TRBJ2-7
TGTGCCAGCAGCGGCCCAACAGGGAACCAGTACTTC
CASSGPTGNQYF
>TRBD1|TRBV5-8|NA|TRBJ1-6
TGTGCCAGCAGCCGATTCCAGGGGGGAAATTCACCCCTCCACTTT
CASSRFQGGNSPLHF
>NA|TRBV10-3|NA|TRBJ2-7
TGTGCCATCAGTGAGCCGACAGCCGTACCCTACGAGCAGTACTTC
CAISEPTAVPYEQYF
>TRBD2|TRBV18|NA|TRBJ2-1
TGTGCCAGCTCACCATCGTTAGCGGGAGGAAACAATGAGCAGTTCTTC
CASSPSLAGGNNEQFF
>TRBD1|TRBV4-1|NA|TRBJ1-6
TGCGCCAGCAGCCTTACAGGGGTATCGTCTAATTCACCCCTCCACTTT
CASSLTGVSSNSPLHF
>TRBD2|TRBV5-6|NA|TRBJ2-7
TGTGCCAGCAGGAGGTCGGGACTAGCCTACGAGCAGTACTTC
CASRRSGLAYEQYF
>NA|TRBV5-1|NA|TRBJ2-7
TGCGCCAGCAGCTTGGCCATGCGGTACGAGCAGTACTTC
CASSLAMRYEQYF
>NA|TRBV29-1|NA|TRBJ1-2
TGCAGCGTTGAGGTCACGACAAACTATGGCTACACCTTC
CSVEVTTNYGYTF
>TRBD2|TRBV6-5|once|TRBJ2-2
TGTGCCAGCAGTCCGACCGGGACTAGGATCGGGGAGCTGTTTTTT
CASSPTGTRIGELFF
>NA|TRBV29-1|NA|TRBJ1-1
TGCAGCGTCCCTCACGACAGGTTCGGGTTGAACACTGAAGCTTTCTTT
CSVPHDRFGLNTEAFF
>NA|TRBV5-6|NA|TRBJ1-2
TGTGCCAGCAGGGTACACGGATCCGGAGACTATGGCTACACCTTC
CASRVHGSGDYGYTF
>TRBD1|TRBV28|once|TRBJ1-2
TGTGCCAGCAGCAGGCCCGGGACAGCTAACTATGGCTACACCTTC
CASSRPGTANYGYTF
>NA|TRBV9|once|TRBJ1-3
TGTGCCAGCAGTATGAGCTCTGGAAACACCATATATTTT
CASSMSSGNTIYF
>NA|TRBV28|NA|TRBJ1-2
TGTGCCACCGAATCTAGACAGAAGGGCTATGGCTACACCTTC
CATESRQKGYGYTF
>NA|TRBV12-3/TRBV12-4|NA|TRBJ1-2
TGTGCCAGCAGTGTGACAGAGAACTATGGCTACACCTTC
CASSVTENYGYTF
>TRBD1|TRBV18|NA|TRBJ1-6
TGTGCCAGCTCACAAGACAGGGGAAGTTCACCCCTCCACTTT
CASSQDRGSSPLHF
>NA|TRBV28|NA|TRBJ1-6
TGTGCCAGCAGTTTGGGGCTCGCCGGCTATAATTCACCCCTCCACTTT
CASSLGLAGYNSPLHF
>TRBD2|TRBV19|NA|TRBJ2-4
TGTGCCAGTAGTATCCTAGCGGGGGGCCGGGCCAAAAACATTCAGTACTTC
CASSILAGGRAKNIQYF
>TRBD1|TRBV7-7|NA|TRBJ2-5
TGTGCTAGCTCTGAGGGACAGAACCTTGGGACCCAGTACTTC
CASSEGQNLGTQYF
>TRBD1|TRBV4-3|NA|TRBJ1-1
TGCGCCAGCAGCGCCCGGGACAGAAGTAACACTGAAGCTTTCTTT
CASSARDRSNTEAFF
>TRBD2|TRBV18|once|TRBJ2-7
TGTGCCAGCTCACGAATACAGGTTCGGGGCGGGAGTGTTACCCCGCACGAGCAGTACTTC
CASSRIQVRGGSVTPHEQYF
>NA|TRBV7-8|NA|TRBJ2-1
TGTGCCAGCAGCTTATTCGCAGGAGGGTCCTACAATGAGCAGTTCTTC
CASSLFAGGSYNEQFF
>TRBD1|TRBV18|NA|TRBJ2-3
TGTGCCAGCTCACCACGGGACAGGGATATGGATACGCAGTATTTT
CASSPRDRDMDTQYF